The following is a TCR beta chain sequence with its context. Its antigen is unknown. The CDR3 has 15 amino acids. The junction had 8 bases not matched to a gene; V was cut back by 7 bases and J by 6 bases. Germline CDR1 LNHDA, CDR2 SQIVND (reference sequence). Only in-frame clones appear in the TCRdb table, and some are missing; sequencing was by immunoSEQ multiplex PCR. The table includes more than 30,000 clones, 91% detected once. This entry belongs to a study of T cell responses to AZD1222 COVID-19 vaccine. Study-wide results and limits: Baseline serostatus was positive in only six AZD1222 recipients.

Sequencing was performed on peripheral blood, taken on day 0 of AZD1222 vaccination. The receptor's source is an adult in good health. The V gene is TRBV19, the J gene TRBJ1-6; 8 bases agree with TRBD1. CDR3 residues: CASTGQGMANSPLHF. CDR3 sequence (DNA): TGTGCCAGTACCGGACAGGGAATGGCTAATTCACCCCTCCACTTT.